The 9 T cell receptor beta chains reported below all come from one sample, sequenced in a study of cytomegalovirus exposure and HLA in healthy donors. PCR involved 60 Vbeta and 13 Jbeta primers. Data came from immunoSEQ multiplex PCR; TCRdb stores just in-frame clones and leaves some out. The sample comprises around 220,000 clones, around 83% of which are singletons, and 1.4% rests with the top ten. Sequencing was done on a sample of PBMCs. The origin of the receptors is a girl aged 5-17 years in good health and CMV-seronegative.

This chain joins TRBV5-1 and TRBJ2-1; 14 positions agree with TRBD2. V trimming: 4 bases; J trimming: 8 bases; junction bases outside the gene matches: 5. CDR3 length: 15 amino acids. Germline V lookup: CDR1 SGHRS, CDR2 YFSETQ. The CDR3 nucleotides are TGCGCCAGCAGCATAGGGACTAGCGGGGGCGATGAGCAGTTCTTC. It is translated as CASSIGTSGGDEQFF.

The chain joins TRBV4-1 to TRBJ1-5, with unresolved D. In germline, CDR1 is MGHRA, CDR2 YSYEKL. This CDR3 comprises 15 residues. Trimming took off 1 base at V and 7 bases at J, with 14 bases between the two ends. CDR3 residues: CASSQAVGVSQPQHF. CDR3 bases: TGCGCCAGCAGCCAAGCAGTCGGGGTGTCACAGCCCCAGCATTTT.

This chain connects TRBV4-2 to TRBJ2-1; 9 nucleotides line up with TRBD1. The CDR3 has 13 residues. The J segment lost 14 bases and the V segment lost 3 bases, leaving 8 bases of the junction unmatched. Germline V gene lookup returns CDR1 LGHNA and CDR2 YNFKEQ. The CDR3 region is CASSQGQGSLKFF. The CDR3, as DNA: TGTGCCAGCAGCCAGGGACAGGGCAGCTTAAAGTTCTTC.

This chain connects TRBV27 to TRBJ2-7; 9 positions agree with TRBD1. CDR1 and CDR2 from the germline V gene are MNHEY and SMNVEV (reference sequence). This CDR3 contains 15 residues. The ends lost 4 bases at V and 3 bases at J; junction bases unmatched: 7. As DNA, the CDR3 is TGTGCCAGCAGTTCCCCGACAGGGGGAATCTACGAGCAGTACTTC. It yields the protein CASSSPTGGIYEQYF.

Comments on this clone: Other nucleotide sequences in the sample specify the same CDR3. The rearrangement joins TRBV28 to TRBJ1-6; tentative D call: TRBD1 (6 bases). There are 14 residues in the CDR3. V gave up 2 bases and J gave up 8 bases, with 10 bases separating them. The V gene's germline CDR1 is MDHEN and CDR2 SYDVKM. The CDR3: CASSLRQGYSPLHF. CDR3 sequence (DNA): TGTGCCAGCAGTTTAAGGCAGGGGTATTCACCCCTCCACTTT.

The chain joins TRBV30 to TRBJ1-5, with 7 bases identical to TRBD1. Germline V CDR1 and CDR2: GTSNPN, SVGIG (reference sequence). The CDR3 sequence is 15 residues long. Trimming removed 7 bases from V and 3 bases from J; junction bases left unmatched: 12. The CDR3: CAFLIPGQINQPQHF. CDR3 bases: TGTGCCTTCCTGATCCCGGGACAGATCAATCAGCCCCAGCATTTT. The entire variable domain, with the rest obtained from reference TRBV30 and TRBJ1-5, is as follows: SQTIHQWPATLVQPVGSPLSLECTVEGTSNPNLYWYRQAAGRGLQLLFYSVGIGQISSEVPQNLSASRPQDRQFILSSKKLLLSDSGFYLCAFLIPGQINQPQHFGDGTRLSIL.

This clone was observed a few times. This chain joins TRBV2 and TRBJ2-6, with D tentatively TRBD2 (7 bases). Germline CDR1 SNHLY, CDR2 FYNNEI. Trimming took off 4 bases at V and 0 bases at J, with 16 bases between the two ends. The CDR3 sequence is 18 residues long. The CDR3 DNA is TGTGCCAGCAGTGGGGGGGGGCTTTCTTACTCTGGGGCCAACGTCCTGACTTTC. It codes for CASSGGGLSYSGANVLTF.

This clone was found a few times. The rearrangement joins TRBV28 to TRBJ2-7, with 7 bases aligning to TRBD2. Per germline, CDR1 MDHEN and CDR2 SYDVKM. There are 15 residues in the CDR3. Trimming at V came to 6 bases and at J to 4 bases, leaving 12 bases not matched to a gene. The CDR3 sequence is CASRGGAGVLYEQYF. For the CDR3, the DNA is TGTGCCAGCAGGGGCGGGGCGGGAGTTCTATACGAGCAGTACTTC. The full variable domain, rest sourced from reference TRBV28 and TRBJ2-7, is DVKVTQSSRYLVKRTGEKVFLECVQDMDHENMFWYRQDPGLGLRLIYFSYDVKMKEKGDIPEGYSVSREKKERFSLILESASTNQTSMYLCASRGGAGVLYEQYFGPGTRLTVT.

This clone was counted between two and nine times. The chain is built from TRBV15 and TRBJ2-5; the match to TRBD1 covers 8 bases. Trimming removed 5 bases from V and 5 bases from J; junction bases left unmatched: 10. The CDR3 is made up of 15 amino acids. Germline lookup yields CDR1 LNHNV and CDR2 YYDKDF (reference sequence). CDR3 nucleotides: TGTGCCACCAGCGATCGTTCAGGGGGCGGCGAGACCCAGTACTTC. Translated: CATSDRSGGGETQYF.